The sequence of this T cell receptor (beta chain) was determined in a study of a mutant IDH1 vaccine in newly diagnosed glioma. Study-level information: Patients arrived already treated with radiotherapy, temozolomide, or both, most having had both.

The repertoire was sequenced with immunoSEQ multiplex PCR; TCRdb's copy has only in-frame clones and lacks some. Of approximately 88,000 clones detected, about four fifths appear once; the ten largest clones hold over 6.5%. Notes on this clone: The antigen remains undetermined.

Time point indicated: baseline, week 1 (first vaccination visit). Sample treatment: pre-vaccination baseline after standard-of-care therapy. Study-wide points: Researchers report vaccine-induced immune responses in approximately 94% of patients.

The specimen was PBMCs, collected from a glioma patient treated with radiotherapy, temozolomide or both. This clonotype originated in a man in his forties with glioma.

Here the CDR3 reads CASSQNDNEQFF. The DNA for the CDR3 is TGTGCCAGCAGCCAAAACGACAATGAGCAGTTCTTC. This sequence joins TRBV11-3 and TRBJ2-1; D unclear. Trimming shortened V by 5 bases and J by 5 bases, and 7 bases separated the two germline ends. Per germline, CDR1 SGHNT and CDR2 YENEEA. The length of the CDR3 is 12 residues. Full variable domain (missing parts from reference TRBV11-3 and TRBJ2-1): EAGVVQSPRYKIIEKKQPVAFWCNPISGHNTLYWYLQNLGQGPELLIRYENEEAVDDSQLPKDRFSAERLKGVDSTLKIQPAELGDSAVYLCASSQNDNEQFFGPGTRLTVL.